The 27 T cell receptor beta chains below were found in one sample sequenced in a study of T cell responses to AZD1222 COVID-19 vaccine. The repertoire was sequenced with immunoSEQ multiplex PCR; TCRdb's copy has only in-frame clones and lacks some. This sample has 130,000 or so clones, with around 84% found just once. This sample comprised peripheral blood, obtained 28 days after the second AZD1222 dose. These receptors were obtained from an adult who received the AZD1222 COVID-19 vaccine.

The CDR3: CASSLEGLSGNTIYF. The CDR3 DNA follows: TGCGCCAGCAGCTTGGAGGGGCTCTCTGGAAACACCATATATTTT. The J gene is TRBJ1-3, the V gene TRBV5-1; D may be TRBD1 (5 bases). Deletions cut 0 bases from V and 0 bases from J, with 7 bases between. Germline values: CDR1 SGHRS, CDR2 YFSETQ. The CDR3 has 15 amino acids. The variable domain in full, with the rest retrieved from reference TRBV5-1 and TRBJ1-3, is KAGVTQTPRYLIKTRGQQVTLSCSPISGHRSVSWYQQTPGQGLQFLFEYFSETQRNKGNFPGRFSGRQFSNSRSEMNVSTLELGDSALYLCASSLEGLSGNTIYFGEGSWLTVV.

The rearrangement uses TRBV5-4 and TRBJ1-2, with a tentative D call TRBD1 (5 bases). The V end lost 4 bases, the J end lost 6 bases, and 16 bases lay between the germline ends. Germline CDR1 and CDR2: SGHNT and YYREEE (reference sequence). There are 14 residues in the CDR3. CDR3 sequence (DNA): TGTGCCAGCAGCCCGAGGCAGGGAATGAATGGCTACACCTTC. Translation gives CASSPRQGMNGYTF. Together with reference TRBV5-4 and TRBJ1-2, the CDR3 gives the full variable domain: ETGVTQSPTHLIKTRGQQVTLRCSSQSGHNTVSWYQQALGQGPQFIFQYYREEENGRGNFPPRFSGLQFPNYSSELNVNALELDDSALYLCASSPRQGMNGYTFGSGTRLTVV.

The chain carries TRBV28 and TRBJ1-4; D perhaps matches TRBD1 (6 bases). This CDR3 is built from 16 residues. Germline CDR1 is MDHEN and CDR2 is SYDVKM. V lost 5 bases, J lost 10 bases, and 23 bases lay in between. The CDR3 loop reads CASSNPSAGVSSKLFF. The CDR3 bases are TGTGCCAGCAGTAATCCCTCCGCAGGGGTTAGTTCAAAACTGTTTTTT.

CDR3 residues: CASSQVASSYGYTF. The CDR3 region has the DNA TGTGCCAGCAGCCAAGTCGCTAGTAGCTATGGCTACACCTTC. This sequence joins TRBV3-1 (or the pseudogene TRBV3-2) and TRBJ1-2; D not certain. The CDR3 sequence is 14 residues long. V lost 1 base and J 4 bases, leaving 10 bases between the germline ends. Germline CDR1 LGHDT, CDR2 YNNKEL (reference sequence).

This clone was observed a handful of times. The gene calls are TRBV7-9 and TRBJ1-5; D is unresolved. Trimming removed 5 bases at V and 6 bases at J, with 23 bases between. The length of the CDR3 is 17 residues. Per the germline V gene, CDR1 is SEHNR and CDR2 is FQNEAQ (reference sequence). CDR3 nucleotides: TGTGCCAGCAGCCTAGTTGTAGGCGGCCTCGGGAGTCAGCCCCAGCATTTT. Residues: CASSLVVGGLGSQPQHF.

The chain uses TRBV10-1 and TRBJ1-1; the D gene is possibly TRBD1 (5 bases). V was clipped by 10 bases and J by 4 bases, with 16 bases between them. The CDR3 totals 13 residues. The germline CDR1 and CDR2 sequences are WNHNN and SYGVQD (reference sequence). DNA for the CDR3: TGCGCCACCAACGACAGAGTCGGCACTGAAGCTTTCTTT. Encoded protein: CATNDRVGTEAFF.

The V and J genes are TRBV30 and TRBJ2-1; D not certain. Germline V gene sequence: CDR1 GTSNPN, CDR2 SVGIG (reference sequence). The CDR3 totals 12 residues. Deletions cut 4 bases from V and 8 bases from J, with 12 bases between. This chain's CDR3 is CAWTTLAHEQFF. CDR3 nucleotides: TGTGCCTGGACCACCCTTGCTCATGAGCAGTTCTTC.

The rearrangement links TRBV14 to TRBJ2-3, with D perhaps TRBD2 (7 bases). V lost 4 bases, J lost 6 bases, and 20 bases lay in between. The length of the CDR3 is 16 residues. The germline gives CDR1 SGHDN, CDR2 FVKESK. The CDR3 loop is CASSPPRGGRSDTQYF. CDR3 in DNA: TGTGCCAGCAGCCCGCCCCGCGGGGGCCGATCGGATACGCAGTATTTT.

The chain has TRBV10-1 and TRBJ2-2, with unresolved D. The V end lost 4 bases, the J end lost 3 bases, and 3 bases lay between the germline ends. The CDR3 consists of 12 residues. Germline CDR1 and CDR2: WNHNN and SYGVQD (reference sequence). The chain's CDR3 is CASSGDTGELFF. CDR3 in DNA: TGCGCCAGCAGTGGCGACACCGGGGAGCTGTTTTTT.

The chain carries TRBV5-1 and TRBJ1-5; D is uncertain. V shed 0 bases and J shed 4 bases, with 8 bases lying between them. This CDR3 contains 14 residues. Germline V gene sequence: CDR1 SGHRS, CDR2 YFSETQ. DNA of the CDR3: TGCGCCAGCAGCTTGGCCGGGGTTAATCAGCCCCAGCATTTT. Protein sequence: CASSLAGVNQPQHF.

The chain uses TRBV7-2 and TRBJ1-5; D is possibly TRBD1 (5 bases). V lost 3 bases, J lost 7 bases, and 19 bases lay in between. Per the germline V gene, CDR1 is SGHTA and CDR2 is FQGNSA. CDR3 size: 16 residues. The CDR3 spells CASSFLGQRGEQPQHF. CDR3 DNA: TGTGCCAGCAGCTTTTTAGGGCAGAGAGGGGAACAGCCCCAGCATTTT.

CDR3 residues: CASSQGTGGERAKNIQYF. The CDR3 nucleotides read TGTGCCAGCAGCCAAGGGACAGGGGGCGAGAGAGCCAAAAACATTCAGTACTTC. V is TRBV14 and J is TRBJ2-4; 11 bases fit TRBD1. V lost 1 base to trimming and J lost 0 bases; unmatched junction nucleotides: 5. CDR3 size: 18 residues. CDR1 is SGHDN, CDR2 FVKESK, per germline. Filled out from reference TRBV14 and TRBJ2-4, the complete variable domain reads EAGVTQFPSHSVIEKGQTVTLRCDPISGHDNLYWYRRVMGKEIKFLLHFVKESKQDESGMPNNRFLAERTGGTYSTLKVQPAELEDSGVYFCASSQGTGGERAKNIQYFGAGTRLSVL.

The chain couples TRBV11-3 to TRBJ1-1, with unresolved D. Trimming pared 4 bases from V and 2 bases from J, leaving 8 bases between. Germline V lookup: CDR1 SGHNT, CDR2 YENEEA. This CDR3 contains 13 residues. CDR3 nucleotides: TGTGCCAGCAGCTCCCATAGCAACACTGAAGCTTTCTTT. Its protein product is CASSSHSNTEAFF.

The chain couples TRBV13 to TRBJ2-7; tentatively, D is TRBD1 (6 bases). Per the germline V gene, CDR1 is PRHDT and CDR2 is FYEKMQ (reference sequence). With 0 bases removed from V and 5 bases from J, the gap between germline ends came to 14 bases. This CDR3 is built from 15 residues. The CDR3 loop is CASSLGGWQGNEQYF. DNA of the CDR3: TGTGCCAGCAGCTTAGGAGGTTGGCAGGGGAACGAGCAGTACTTC.

The chain employs TRBV9 and TRBJ1-2, with TRBD1 as a possible D gene (5 bases). The CDR3 has 14 residues. V lost 0 bases, J lost 2 bases, and 8 bases lay in between. In germline, CDR1 is SGDLS, CDR2 YYNGEE. The CDR3 coding sequence is TGTGCCAGCAGCGTAGCACAGGCCAACTATGGCTACACCTTC. Amino acids: CASSVAQANYGYTF.

The gene calls are TRBV2 and TRBJ1-2; D is ambiguous. Germline V gene lookup returns CDR1 SNHLY and CDR2 FYNNEI. This CDR3 has 14 residues. V lost 10 bases to trimming and J lost 4 bases, with 19 bases between them. Written as DNA, the CDR3 is TGTGCCACCACCCCTTCTTCCGTCGGCTATGGCTACACCTTC. Its protein is CATTPSSVGYGYTF.

This chain connects TRBV4-3 to TRBJ1-4, with D tentatively TRBD1 (6 bases). The CDR3 loop spans 18 amino acids. Germline values: CDR1 LGHNA, CDR2 YSLEER. The V end was cut by 1 base, the J end by 3 bases, with 18 bases between. CDR3 DNA sequence: TGCGCCAGCAGCCAAGGCACAGGGAGTCGGGCGGCTAATGAAAAACTGTTTTTT. This sequence encodes CASSQGTGSRAANEKLFF.

The rearrangement links TRBV7-2 to TRBJ1-1; D remains ambiguous. Germline V gene data show CDR1 as SGHTA and CDR2 as FQGNSA. The V end was cut by 6 bases, the J end by 4 bases, with 15 bases between. CDR3 length: 14 amino acids. DNA for the CDR3: TGTGCCAGCAGTATGGGATTACTGGGCACTGAAGCTTTCTTT. Protein product: CASSMGLLGTEAFF.

V gene TRBV6-5 combines with J gene TRBJ2-7; D is undetermined. Germline V CDR1 and CDR2: MNHEY, SVGAGI. Between the trimmed V and J ends, which lost 0 bases and 2 bases, there was a span of 8 bases. The CDR3 totals 14 residues. For the CDR3, the DNA is TGTGCCAGCAGTTACTCGTTTGCGGCCTACGAGCAGTACTTC. It translates to CASSYSFAAYEQYF.

The V and J genes are TRBV7-2 and TRBJ2-5; weak D call: TRBD2 (6 bases). Trimming took off 5 bases at V and 4 bases at J, with 17 bases between the two ends. The CDR3 runs 15 residues. Germline CDR1 and CDR2: SGHTA and FQGNSA. The CDR3 loop reads CASSERTAGTETQYF. As DNA, the CDR3 is TGTGCCAGCAGCGAAAGGACGGCGGGGACAGAGACCCAGTACTTC.

In this sample, this clone turned up a few times. The chain carries TRBV19 and TRBJ1-2, with D possibly being TRBD1 (5 bases). CDR3 length: 15 residues. From germline, CDR1 is LNHDA and CDR2 SQIVND (reference sequence). V was shortened by 7 bases and J by 0 bases, with 15 bases between the two germline ends. CDR3 coding DNA: TGTGCCAGTAAGGTTGGGGAAGGGGCTAACTATGGCTACACCTTC. Translation gives CASKVGEGANYGYTF.

V is TRBV5-4 and J is TRBJ1-1, with D perhaps TRBD1 (5 bases). The length of the CDR3 is 15 residues. Trimming shortened V by 6 bases and J by 0 bases, and 15 bases separated the two germline ends. Germline assignment: CDR1 SGHNT and CDR2 YYREEE (reference sequence). CDR3 DNA sequence: TGTGCCAGCACCTACGGATCGGACATGAACACTGAAGCTTTCTTT. It yields the protein CASTYGSDMNTEAFF. Based on the CDR3 plus reference TRBV5-4 and TRBJ1-1, the full variable domain is ETGVTQSPTHLIKTRGQQVTLRCSSQSGHNTVSWYQQALGQGPQFIFQYYREEENGRGNFPPRFSGLQFPNYSSELNVNALELDDSALYLCASTYGSDMNTEAFFGQGTRLTVV.

The chain combines TRBV18 with TRBJ1-4, with D uncertain. The germline V and J ends were trimmed by 0 bases and 4 bases, with 12 bases remaining between them. Germline CDR1 KGHSH, CDR2 LQKENI. This CDR3 has 16 amino acids. CDR3 in DNA: TGTGCCAGCTCACCACCGGCAAAGGGAGTTAATGAAAAACTGTTTTTT. The encoded protein is CASSPPAKGVNEKLFF.

J is TRBJ1-2 and V is TRBV4-3; D is unclear. Germline-derived CDR1 and CDR2 are LGHNA and YSLEER. The CDR3 sequence is 14 residues long. V lost 0 bases, J lost 2 bases, and 7 bases lay in between. The CDR3 coding sequence is TGCGCCAGCAGCCAAGAATGGGTAAACTATGGCTACACCTTC. It is translated as CASSQEWVNYGYTF.

CDR3 sequence: CASSPSIRSYNSPLHF. CDR3 nucleotide sequence: TGCGCCAGCAGCCCCAGCATCCGCTCCTATAATTCACCCCTCCACTTT. The V gene is TRBV4-1, the J gene TRBJ1-6; the D is unclear. Germline-derived CDR1 and CDR2 are MGHRA and YSYEKL. V lost 4 bases to trimming and J lost 0 bases, with 10 bases between them. This CDR3 contains 16 residues.

V is TRBV14 and J is TRBJ1-2; D is ambiguous. CDR1 is SGHDN, CDR2 FVKESK, per germline. This CDR3 comprises 13 residues. Trimming stripped 1 base from V and 0 bases from J, with 3 bases between. CDR3 nucleotide sequence: TGTGCCAGCAGCCAAGGGGCTAACTATGGCTACACCTTC. Amino acid sequence: CASSQGANYGYTF.

The rearrangement links TRBV18 to TRBJ1-2; 7 bases match TRBD1. CDR1 is KGHSH and CDR2 is LQKENI in the germline V gene. Trimming at V came to 4 bases and at J to 4 bases, leaving 12 bases not matched to a gene. The CDR3 runs 16 residues. Here the CDR3 DNA reads TGTGCCAGCTCACTCGGGACAGAAAACCCCCGCTATGGCTACACCTTC. This translates into CASSLGTENPRYGYTF.